The 25 T cell receptor beta chains presented below share a single source sample, sequenced in a study of blood T cell repertoires in COVID-19. Some clones are missing from TCRdb's copy, which holds only in-frame ones; the method was immunoSEQ multiplex PCR. The data contain approximately 110,000 clones, 75% to 90% of them singletons. The specimen was peripheral blood. These TCRs come from an older woman with COVID-19, enrolled during active disease.

The chain links TRBV11-2 to TRBJ2-2; 8 positions match TRBD1. From germline, CDR1 is SGHAT and CDR2 FQNNGV. The CDR3 contains 16 residues. Unmatched junction bases numbered 5, after V lost 4 bases and J lost 1 base. The DNA for the CDR3 is TGTGCCAGCAGCTCCCAGACAGGGGAGAACACCGGGGAGCTGTTTTTT. Amino acid sequence: CASSSQTGENTGELFF.

The CDR3 DNA sequence: TGTGCCAGCAGCAAAAGTTGGCATAGCAATCAGCCCCAGCATTTT. Amino acid sequence: CASSKSWHSNQPQHF. The V call is TRBV21-1, the J call TRBJ1-5; the D call of TRBD1 is as the table states it, not checked on the DNA. TRBV21-1 counts as a pseudogene. This CDR3 has 15 amino acids.

J is TRBJ2-1 and V is TRBV3-1 (or the pseudogene TRBV3-2); TRBD1 matches at 7 bases. The germline V gene encodes CDR1 LGHDT and CDR2 YNNKEL (reference sequence). Unmatched junction bases numbered 7, after V lost 0 bases and J lost 8 bases. The CDR3 is 15 residues long. The CDR3 coding sequence is TGTGCCAGCAGCCAAGATGCGACAGGGAACCATGAGCAGTTCTTC. Amino acid sequence: CASSQDATGNHEQFF.

The chain recombines TRBV6-2 or TRBV6-3 with TRBJ1-5; TRBD1 is a possible D gene (6 bases). Per germline, CDR1 MNHEY and CDR2 SVGEGT. This CDR3 is 16 amino acids long. The ends were cut back, 6 bases at V and 5 bases at J, with 20 bases in the middle. Here the CDR3 DNA reads TGTGCCAGCAGCCAAAGGCAGGGGATCGGCGATCAGCCCCAGCATTTT. It yields the protein CASSQRQGIGDQPQHF.

This clone showed up just a few times. The chain combines TRBV4-1 with TRBJ2-7; 12 bases agree with TRBD1. The CDR3 length is 14 residues. CDR1 and CDR2 (germline): MGHRA, YSYEKL. Trimming removed 7 bases from V and 4 bases from J; junction bases left unmatched: 5. The CDR3 coding sequence is TGCGCCAGCAAACCGGGACAGGGGGCTTACGAGCAGTACTTC. This translates into CASKPGQGAYEQYF.

The rearrangement joins TRBV9 to TRBJ1-2; TRBD1 aligns across 7 bases. J was trimmed by 4 bases and V by 0 bases; bases with no gene match: 6. Germline V CDR1 and CDR2: SGDLS, YYNGEE. This CDR3 spans 15 amino acids. For the CDR3, the DNA is TGTGCCAGCAGCGTAGGAGGGGGCTGGGGCTATGGCTACACCTTC. Its translation: CASSVGGGWGYGYTF.

V usage is TRBV7-9 and J usage is TRBJ1-5, with a weak D call TRBD1 (6 bases). The CDR3 contains 16 residues. CDR1 is SEHNR, CDR2 FQNEAQ, per germline (reference sequence). V was pared by 1 base and J by 4 bases, with 14 bases between. CDR3 protein: CASSLEGTPLNQPQHF. The DNA of the CDR3 is TGTGCCAGCAGCTTAGAGGGGACACCTCTTAATCAGCCCCAGCATTTT.

The rearrangement uses TRBV18 and TRBJ1-3; 7 bases align to TRBD1. Germline CDR1 reads KGHSH; CDR2 reads LQKENI. The CDR3 is made up of 16 amino acids. The trim removed 3 bases at V and 0 bases at J, leaving 5 bases unmatched. The CDR3 DNA sequence: TGTGCCAGCTCACCCAGGGGGAGTTCCTCTGGAAACACCATATATTTT. Translated: CASSPRGSSSGNTIYF.

The chain combines TRBV7-6 with TRBJ1-2, with 7 bases identical to TRBD1. V lost 1 base, J lost 4 bases, and 6 bases stayed unmatched. The V gene's germline CDR1 is SGHVS and CDR2 FNYEAQ. The CDR3 contains 15 residues. This chain's CDR3 is CASSLGQGPVYGYTF. CDR3 DNA: TGTGCCAGCAGCTTAGGACAGGGTCCCGTCTATGGCTACACCTTC.

The chain carries TRBV18 and TRBJ2-1; possible D gene TRBD1, 6 bases. From germline, CDR1 is KGHSH and CDR2 LQKENI. The CDR3 is 15 amino acids. Trimming cost V 4 bases and J 5 bases, with 15 bases left between them. CDR3 sequence: CASSLTDSKHNEQFF. CDR3 sequence (DNA): TGTGCCAGCTCACTGACGGACAGCAAACACAATGAGCAGTTCTTC. Drawing the rest from reference TRBV18 and TRBJ2-1, the complete variable domain is NAGVMQNPRHLVRRRGQEARLRCSPMKGHSHVYWYRQLPEEGLKFMVYLQKENIIDESGMPKERFSAEFPKEGPSILRIQQVVRGDSAAYFCASSLTDSKHNEQFFGPGTRLTVL.

This clone was picked up one time. The chain combines TRBV6-1 with TRBJ1-1; tentatively, D is TRBD1 (6 bases). Germline lookup yields CDR1 MNHNS and CDR2 SASEGT. This CDR3 region has 13 residues. V lost 2 bases, J lost 7 bases, and 11 bases lay in between. The CDR3 loop is CASSELTGFEAFF. DNA of the CDR3: TGTGCCAGCAGTGAACTGACAGGTTTTGAAGCTTTCTTT.

The chain joins TRBV18 to TRBJ2-2, with D perhaps TRBD2 (5 bases). CDR1 is KGHSH and CDR2 is LQKENI in the germline V gene. The ends were cut back, 4 bases at V and 3 bases at J, with 15 bases in the middle. The CDR3 is made up of 16 amino acids. CDR3 region: CASSLRQGGDTGELFF. The CDR3 region has the DNA TGTGCCAGCTCACTCCGACAAGGAGGTGACACCGGGGAGCTGTTTTTT.

The chain combines TRBV11-3 with TRBJ2-3; 7 bases line up with TRBD2. This CDR3 has 15 amino acids. CDR1 and CDR2 (germline): SGHNT, YENEEA. J lost 4 bases, V lost 0 bases, and 4 bases had no gene match. DNA for the CDR3: TGTGCCAGCAGCTTAGATGGGCGGGGGTCAGATACGCAGTATTTT. As protein: CASSLDGRGSDTQYF.

The chain combines TRBV4-1 with TRBJ2-3, with 13 bases lining up with TRBD2. The CDR3 consists of 18 residues. The J segment lost 2 bases and the V segment lost 4 bases, leaving 9 bases of the junction unmatched. Looked up from germline, CDR1 is MGHRA and CDR2 is YSYEKL. This CDR3 is CASSPVQTSGGTTDTQYF. As DNA, the CDR3 is TGCGCCAGCAGCCCCGTCCAGACTAGCGGGGGGACCACAGATACGCAGTATTTT.

The chain combines TRBV5-1 with TRBJ1-2; 8 bases line up with TRBD1. Trimming cost V 0 bases and J 2 bases; bases outside gene matches: 6. Germline V gene lookup returns CDR1 SGHRS and CDR2 YFSETQ. This CDR3 spans 16 amino acids. CDR3: CASSLEGTGGNYGYTF. In nucleotides, the CDR3 is TGCGCCAGCAGCTTGGAGGGGACAGGAGGAAACTATGGCTACACCTTC.

The chain is built from TRBV6-5 and TRBJ2-1, with 12 bases matching TRBD2. Trimming cost V 6 bases and J 7 bases; bases outside gene matches: 7. Germline V CDR1 and CDR2: MNHEY, SVGAGI. The CDR3 loop spans 15 amino acids. The CDR3 reads CASSPGLAGLNEQFF. DNA of the CDR3: TGTGCCAGCAGCCCCGGACTAGCGGGACTTAATGAGCAGTTCTTC.

The rearrangement uses TRBV25-1 and TRBJ1-1; TRBD1 is a possible D gene (5 bases). The CDR3 sequence is 15 residues long. V was pared by 1 base and J by 1 base, with 10 bases between. Germline assignment: CDR1 MGHDK and CDR2 SYGVNS. CDR3 amino acids: CASSESGQGNTEAFF. The CDR3 region has the DNA TGTGCCAGCAGTGAATCAGGGCAGGGGAACACTGAAGCTTTCTTT.

The chain combines TRBV20-1 with TRBJ1-2, with 7 bases fitting TRBD1. J gave up 8 bases and V 5 bases, and 5 bases lay outside the gene matches. Per germline, CDR1 DFQATT and CDR2 SNEGSKA (reference sequence). The CDR3 has 11 residues. CDR3 sequence: CSARDRLGYTF. CDR3 bases: TGCAGTGCTCGGGACAGACTGGGCTACACCTTC.

The chain recombines TRBV27 with TRBJ1-2; D may be TRBD1 (6 bases). The CDR3 loop spans 15 amino acids. Germline V CDR1 and CDR2: MNHEY, SMNVEV (reference sequence). V was shortened by 6 bases and J by 7 bases, with 21 bases between the two germline ends. The CDR3 sequence: CASSPGEGGYGGYTF. The CDR3 DNA reads as TGTGCCAGCAGCCCCGGGGAGGGGGGTTATGGTGGCTACACCTTC.

The chain recombines TRBV12-3 or TRBV12-4 with TRBJ1-1; perhaps TRBD1 as D (5 bases). Between the trimmed V and J ends, which lost 7 bases and 0 bases, there was a span of 9 bases. This CDR3 is 13 amino acids long. The CDR3 DNA reads TGTGCCAGCAATGCAGGGCTGAACACTGAAGCTTTCTTT. It specifies CASNAGLNTEAFF.

The rearrangement links TRBV7-8 to TRBJ1-2; D gene ambiguous. This CDR3 has 14 amino acids. The V end lost 3 bases, the J end lost 2 bases, and 10 bases lay between the germline ends. Germline values: CDR1 SGHVS, CDR2 FQNEAQ. CDR3 sequence reads: CASSFQLRNYGYTF. In nucleotides, the CDR3 is TGTGCCAGCAGCTTTCAACTCCGCAACTATGGCTACACCTTC.

This clone was seen only once. This sequence joins TRBV11-1 and TRBJ1-1; 10 bases align to TRBD1. Germline loops: CDR1 SGHAT, CDR2 FQDESV (reference sequence). The trim removed 7 bases at V and 4 bases at J, leaving 3 bases unmatched. This CDR3 has 13 amino acids. The CDR3 DNA sequence: TGTGCCAGCATTGGACAGGGGGGCACTGAAGCTTTCTTT. Its protein product is CASIGQGGTEAFF. The full variable domain, its missing parts supplied by reference TRBV11-1 and TRBJ1-1, is EAEVAQSPRYKITEKSQAVAFWCDPISGHATLYWYRQILGQGPELLVQFQDESVVDDSQLPKDRFSAERLKGVDSTLKIQPAELGDSAMYLCASIGQGGTEAFFGQGTRLTVV.

V usage is TRBV19 and J usage is TRBJ1-1; TRBD1 matches at 8 bases. The CDR3 is 15 residues long. From germline, CDR1 is LNHDA and CDR2 SQIVND (reference sequence). Losses at the gene ends were 5 bases for V and 4 bases for J; bases not matched to a gene: 9. CDR3 residues: CASSPRTGSGTEAFF. CDR3 nucleotides: TGTGCCAGTAGTCCGCGGACAGGGTCAGGCACTGAAGCTTTCTTT.

This chain links TRBV12-3 or TRBV12-4 with TRBJ2-2; a possible D gene is TRBD1 (5 bases). This CDR3 comprises 12 residues. V was pared by 6 bases and J by 3 bases, with 5 bases between. In DNA, the CDR3 is TGTGCCAGCAGCAGGGACACCGGGGAGCTGTTTTTT. Its protein product is CASSRDTGELFF.

The chain combines TRBV5-1 with TRBJ2-3, with 8 bases that match TRBD2. CDR1 is SGHRS and CDR2 is YFSETQ in the germline V gene. The CDR3 loop spans 15 amino acids. V dropped 4 bases and J dropped 1; count of bases not matched to a gene: 5. The CDR3, as DNA: TGCGCCAGCAGCAGTAGCGGGGCCGGCACAGATACGCAGTATTTT. As protein: CASSSSGAGTDTQYF.